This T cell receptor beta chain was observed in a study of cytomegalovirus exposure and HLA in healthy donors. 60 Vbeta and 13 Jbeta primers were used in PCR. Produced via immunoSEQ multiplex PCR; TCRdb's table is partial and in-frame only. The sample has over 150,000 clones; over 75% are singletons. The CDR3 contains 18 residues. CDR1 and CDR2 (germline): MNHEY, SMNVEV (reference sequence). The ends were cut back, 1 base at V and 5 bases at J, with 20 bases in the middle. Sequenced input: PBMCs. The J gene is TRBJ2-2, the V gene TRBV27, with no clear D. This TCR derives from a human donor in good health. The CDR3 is CASSLFPGSAQETGELFF. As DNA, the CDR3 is TGTGCCAGCAGTTTATTTCCCGGGTCAGCCCAAGAAACCGGGGAGCTGTTTTTT.